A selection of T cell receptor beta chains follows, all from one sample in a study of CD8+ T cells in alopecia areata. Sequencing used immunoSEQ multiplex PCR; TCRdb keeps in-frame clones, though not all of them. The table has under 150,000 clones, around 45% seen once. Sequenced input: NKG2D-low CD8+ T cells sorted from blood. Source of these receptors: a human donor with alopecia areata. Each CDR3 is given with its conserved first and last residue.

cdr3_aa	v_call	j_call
CASLTTYEQYF	TRBV2	TRBJ2-7
CSARGDGKNEQFF	TRBV29-1	TRBJ2-1
CSVEGQGMDNEQFF	TRBV29-1	TRBJ2-1
CASSLGSANYGYTF	TRBV11-2	TRBJ1-2
CSVEVNTEAFF	TRBV29-1	TRBJ1-1
CSVEPHRGRKDTQYF	TRBV29-1	TRBJ2-3
CAWSVGVGLQLYEQYF	TRBV30	TRBJ2-7
CAWTTTVNTEAFF	TRBV30	TRBJ1-1
CASRPDRRYSNQPQHF	TRBV7-3	TRBJ1-5
CASSETSGETQYF	TRBV2	TRBJ2-5
CASSFGTGIDETQYF	TRBV5-1	TRBJ2-5
CSVNTGTLVQETQYF	TRBV29-1	TRBJ2-5
CASSLPGTGANVLTF	TRBV28	TRBJ2-6
CSVEQDTQYF	TRBV29-1	TRBJ2-3